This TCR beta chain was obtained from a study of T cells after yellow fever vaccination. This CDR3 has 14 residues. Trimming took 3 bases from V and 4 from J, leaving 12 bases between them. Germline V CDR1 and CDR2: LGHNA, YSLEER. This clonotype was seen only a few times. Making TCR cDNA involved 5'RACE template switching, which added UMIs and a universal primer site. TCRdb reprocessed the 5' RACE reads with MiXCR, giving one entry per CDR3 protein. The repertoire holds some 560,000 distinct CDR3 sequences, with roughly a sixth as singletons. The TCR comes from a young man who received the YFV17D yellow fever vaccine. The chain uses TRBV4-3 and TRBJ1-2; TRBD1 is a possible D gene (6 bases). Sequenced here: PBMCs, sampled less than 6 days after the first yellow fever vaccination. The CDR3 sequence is CASSQGARVYGYTF. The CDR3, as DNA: TGCGCCAGCAGCCAGGGGGCGCGCGTCTATGGCTACACCTTC.